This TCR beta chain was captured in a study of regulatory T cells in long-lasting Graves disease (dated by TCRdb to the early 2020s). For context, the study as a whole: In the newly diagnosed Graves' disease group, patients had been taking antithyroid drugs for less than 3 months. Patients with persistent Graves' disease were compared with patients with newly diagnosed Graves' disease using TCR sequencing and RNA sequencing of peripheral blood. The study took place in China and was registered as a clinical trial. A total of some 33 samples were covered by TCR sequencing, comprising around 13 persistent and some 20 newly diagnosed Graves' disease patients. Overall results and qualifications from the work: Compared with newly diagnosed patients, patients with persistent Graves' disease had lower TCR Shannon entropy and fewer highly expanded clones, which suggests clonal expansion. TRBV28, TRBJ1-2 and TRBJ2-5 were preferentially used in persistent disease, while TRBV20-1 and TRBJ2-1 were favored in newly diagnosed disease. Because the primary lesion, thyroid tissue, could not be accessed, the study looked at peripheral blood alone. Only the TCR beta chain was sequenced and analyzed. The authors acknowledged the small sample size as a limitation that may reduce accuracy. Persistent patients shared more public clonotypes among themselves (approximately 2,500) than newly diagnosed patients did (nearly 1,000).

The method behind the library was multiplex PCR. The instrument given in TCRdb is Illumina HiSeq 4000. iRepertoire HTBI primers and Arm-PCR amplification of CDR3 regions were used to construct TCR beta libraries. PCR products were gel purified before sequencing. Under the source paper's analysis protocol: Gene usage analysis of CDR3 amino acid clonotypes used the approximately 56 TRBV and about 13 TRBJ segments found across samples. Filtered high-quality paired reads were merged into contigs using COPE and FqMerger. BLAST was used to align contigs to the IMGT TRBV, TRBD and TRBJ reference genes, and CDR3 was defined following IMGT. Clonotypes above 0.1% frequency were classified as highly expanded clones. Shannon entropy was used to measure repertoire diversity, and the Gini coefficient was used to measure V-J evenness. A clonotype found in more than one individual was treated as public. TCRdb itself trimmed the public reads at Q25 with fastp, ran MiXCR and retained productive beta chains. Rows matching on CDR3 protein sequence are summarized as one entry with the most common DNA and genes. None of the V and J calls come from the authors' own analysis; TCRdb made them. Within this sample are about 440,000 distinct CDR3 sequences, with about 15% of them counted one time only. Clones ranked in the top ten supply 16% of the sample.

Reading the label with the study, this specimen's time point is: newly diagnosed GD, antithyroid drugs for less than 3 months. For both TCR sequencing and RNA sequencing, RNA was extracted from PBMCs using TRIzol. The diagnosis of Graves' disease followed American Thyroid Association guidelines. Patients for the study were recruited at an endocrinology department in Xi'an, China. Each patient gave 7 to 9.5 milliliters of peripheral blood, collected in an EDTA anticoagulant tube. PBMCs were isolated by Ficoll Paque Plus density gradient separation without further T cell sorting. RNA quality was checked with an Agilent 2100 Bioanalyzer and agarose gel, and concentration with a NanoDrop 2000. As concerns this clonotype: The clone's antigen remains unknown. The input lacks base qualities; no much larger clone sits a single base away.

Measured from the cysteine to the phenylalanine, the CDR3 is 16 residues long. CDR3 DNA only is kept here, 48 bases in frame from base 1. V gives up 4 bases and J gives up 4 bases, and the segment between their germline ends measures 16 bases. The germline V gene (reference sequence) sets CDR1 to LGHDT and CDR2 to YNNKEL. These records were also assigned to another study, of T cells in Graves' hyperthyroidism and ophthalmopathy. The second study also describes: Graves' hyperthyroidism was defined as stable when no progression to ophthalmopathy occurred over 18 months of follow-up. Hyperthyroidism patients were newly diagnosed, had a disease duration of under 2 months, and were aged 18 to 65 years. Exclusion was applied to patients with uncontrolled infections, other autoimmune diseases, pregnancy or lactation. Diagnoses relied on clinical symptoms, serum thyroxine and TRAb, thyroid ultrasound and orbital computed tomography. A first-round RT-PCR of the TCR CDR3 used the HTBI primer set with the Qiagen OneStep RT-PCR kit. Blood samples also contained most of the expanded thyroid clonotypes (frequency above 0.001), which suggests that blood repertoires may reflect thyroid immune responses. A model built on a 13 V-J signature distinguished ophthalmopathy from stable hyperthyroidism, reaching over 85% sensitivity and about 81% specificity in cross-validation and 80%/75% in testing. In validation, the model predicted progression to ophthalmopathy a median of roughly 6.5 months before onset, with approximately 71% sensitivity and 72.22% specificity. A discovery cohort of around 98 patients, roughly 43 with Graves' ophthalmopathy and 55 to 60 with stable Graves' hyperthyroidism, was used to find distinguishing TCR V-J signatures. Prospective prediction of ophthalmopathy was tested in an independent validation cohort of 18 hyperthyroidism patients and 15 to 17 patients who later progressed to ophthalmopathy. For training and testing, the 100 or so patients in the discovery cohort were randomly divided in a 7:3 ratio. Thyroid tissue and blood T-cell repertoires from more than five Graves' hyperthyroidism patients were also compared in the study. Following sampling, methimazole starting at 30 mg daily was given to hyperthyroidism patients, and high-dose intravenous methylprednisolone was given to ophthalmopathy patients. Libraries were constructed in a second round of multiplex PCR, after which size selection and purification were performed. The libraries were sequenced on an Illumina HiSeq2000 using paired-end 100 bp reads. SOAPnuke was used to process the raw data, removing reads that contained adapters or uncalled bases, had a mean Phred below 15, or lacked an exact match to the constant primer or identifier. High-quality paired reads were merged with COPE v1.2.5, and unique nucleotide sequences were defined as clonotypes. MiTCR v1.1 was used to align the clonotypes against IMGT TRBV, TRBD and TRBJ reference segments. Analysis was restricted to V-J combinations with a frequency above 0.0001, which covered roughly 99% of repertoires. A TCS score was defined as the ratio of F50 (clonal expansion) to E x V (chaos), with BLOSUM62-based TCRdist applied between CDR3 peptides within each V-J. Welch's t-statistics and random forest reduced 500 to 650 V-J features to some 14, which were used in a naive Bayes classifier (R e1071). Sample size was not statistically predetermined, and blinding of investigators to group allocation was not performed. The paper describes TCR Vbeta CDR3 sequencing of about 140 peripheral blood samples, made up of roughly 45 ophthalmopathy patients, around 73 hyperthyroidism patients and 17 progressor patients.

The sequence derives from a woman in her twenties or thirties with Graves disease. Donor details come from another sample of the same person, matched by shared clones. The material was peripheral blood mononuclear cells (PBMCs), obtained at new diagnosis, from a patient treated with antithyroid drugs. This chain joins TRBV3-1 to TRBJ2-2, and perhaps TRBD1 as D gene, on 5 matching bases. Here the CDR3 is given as CASSPQGNVGTGELFF. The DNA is TGTGCCAGCAGCCCTCAGGGAAATGTAGGCACCGGGGAGCTGTTTTTT. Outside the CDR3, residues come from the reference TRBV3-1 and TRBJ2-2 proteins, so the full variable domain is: DTAVSQTPKYLVTQMGNDKSIKCEQNLGHDTMYWYKQDSKKFLKIMFSYNNKELIINETVPNRFSPKSPDKAHLNLHINSLELGDSAVYFCASSPQGNVGTGELFFGEGSRLTVL.